This note documents a single T cell receptor beta chain sequence. Antigen: not known. The sample comes from a study of T-cell reconstitution after alpha-beta-depleted transplantation in children. The library targeted TCRbeta and was prepared with unique molecular identifiers. TCRdb called the PCR reads again in MiXCR, with one record for every CDR3 protein. Of under 850,000 distinct CDR3 sequences detected, about an eighth appear once; the ten largest clones hold approximately 0.8%. Study results and limitations: It was reported that alpha-beta T cells came from several hundred expanded graft clones (about two months after transplant). At one year after transplant, newly produced T cells mostly accounted for T-cell counts and diversity.

CDR1 is LGHNA and CDR2 is YNFKEQ in the germline V gene. The CDR3 contains 15 residues. V was pared by 0 bases and J by 9 bases, with 15 bases between. The receptor was isolated from a girl aged 2 to 9 with congenital amegakaryocytic thrombocytopenia, due to receive a stem cell transplant. The material was PBMCs, obtained before TCRalphabeta/CD19-depleted stem cell transplant. The J gene is TRBJ1-5, the V gene TRBV4-2, with D tentatively TRBD1 (6 bases). This CDR3 reads CASSQERGRYPPQHF. DNA of the CDR3: TGTGCCAGCAGCCAAGAGCGGGGGCGCTACCCGCCCCAGCATTTT.